The present TCR beta chain was sequenced within a study of blood T cell repertoires in COVID-19. As for the study in general: Acute and convalescent COVID-19 samples came from the United States, Italy and Spain.

Turning to this clone: Additional DNA sequences in this sample encode the identical CDR3.

The CDR3 length is 17 residues. Trimming removed 0 bases at V and 0 bases at J, with 11 bases between. The V gene's germline CDR1 is LNHNV and CDR2 YYDKDF (reference sequence). Original processing methods: Amplification with reference gene primers provided the estimates of nucleated cell counts. Data came from immunoSEQ multiplex PCR; TCRdb stores just in-frame clones and leaves some out. Clone size and the V and J calls come from that table; the DNA yielded D and trimming. The sample gives some 120,000 clones, over 70% of which show up once; around a fifth is in the top ten. Sequencing was performed on peripheral blood. This TCR came from a man older than 75 with acute or convalescent COVID-19. The rearrangement links TRBV15 to TRBJ2-2, with D perhaps matching TRBD1 (7 bases). The CDR3 here is CATSRDRGASNTGELFF. Here the CDR3 DNA reads TGTGCCACCAGCAGAGACAGGGGGGCCTCGAACACCGGGGAGCTGTTTTTT.